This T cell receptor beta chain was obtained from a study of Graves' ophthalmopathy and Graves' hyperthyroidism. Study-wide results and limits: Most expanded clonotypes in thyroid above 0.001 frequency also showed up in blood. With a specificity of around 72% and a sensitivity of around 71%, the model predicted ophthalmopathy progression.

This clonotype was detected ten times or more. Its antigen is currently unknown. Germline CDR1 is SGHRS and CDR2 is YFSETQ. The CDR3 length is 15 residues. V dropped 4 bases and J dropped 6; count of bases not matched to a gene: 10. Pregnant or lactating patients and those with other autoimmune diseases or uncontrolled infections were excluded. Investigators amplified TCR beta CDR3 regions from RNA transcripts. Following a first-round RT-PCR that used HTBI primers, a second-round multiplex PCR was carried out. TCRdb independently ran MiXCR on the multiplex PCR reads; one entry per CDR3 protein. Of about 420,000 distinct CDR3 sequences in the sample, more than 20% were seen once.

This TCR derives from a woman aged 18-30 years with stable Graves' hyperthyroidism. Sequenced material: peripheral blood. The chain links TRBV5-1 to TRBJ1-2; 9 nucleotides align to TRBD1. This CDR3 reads CASSRQTGGQDGYTF. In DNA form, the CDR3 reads TGCGCCAGCAGCAGGCAGACAGGGGGGCAAGATGGCTACACCTTC.